Below, one TCR beta chain is given with its context. This sample was included in a study of technical replicates of blood from a handful of donors. Produced via immunoSEQ multiplex PCR; TCRdb's table is partial and in-frame only. The repertoire holds roughly 14,000 clones, with over 80% as singletons. Germline CDR1 MNHEY, CDR2 SMNVEV (reference sequence). CDR3 length: 14 residues. The V gene lost 0 bases and the J gene lost 14 bases, with 19 bases spanning the gap. Sequenced input: PBMCs. V and J are TRBV27 and TRBJ1-2; D may be TRBD1 (6 bases). This TCR was recovered from a human donor in good health. CDR3 sequence reads: CASSLSINGQPGTF. The CDR3 nucleotides are TGTGCCAGCAGTTTATCCATTAACGGACAGCCCGGTACCTTC.